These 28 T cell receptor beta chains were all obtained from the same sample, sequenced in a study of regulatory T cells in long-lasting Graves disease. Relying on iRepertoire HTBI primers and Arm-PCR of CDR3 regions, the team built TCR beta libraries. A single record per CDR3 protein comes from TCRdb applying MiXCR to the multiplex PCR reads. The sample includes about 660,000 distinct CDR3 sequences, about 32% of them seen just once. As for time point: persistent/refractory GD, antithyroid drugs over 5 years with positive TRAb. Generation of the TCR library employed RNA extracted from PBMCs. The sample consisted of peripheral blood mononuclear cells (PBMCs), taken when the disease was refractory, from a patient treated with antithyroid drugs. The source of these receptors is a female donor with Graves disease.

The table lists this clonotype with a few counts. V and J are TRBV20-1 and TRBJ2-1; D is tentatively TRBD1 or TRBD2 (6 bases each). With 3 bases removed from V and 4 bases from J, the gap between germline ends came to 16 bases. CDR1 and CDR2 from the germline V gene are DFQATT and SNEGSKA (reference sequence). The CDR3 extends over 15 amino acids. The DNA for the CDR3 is TGCAGTGCTAGGGCTCGAGGGGGGCGGTACAATGAGCAGTTCTTC. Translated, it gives CSARARGGRYNEQFF.

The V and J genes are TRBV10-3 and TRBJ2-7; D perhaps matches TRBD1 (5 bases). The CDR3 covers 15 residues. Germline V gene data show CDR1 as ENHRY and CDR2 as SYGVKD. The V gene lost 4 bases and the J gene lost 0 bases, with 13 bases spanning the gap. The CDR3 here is CAISGQGTISYEQYF. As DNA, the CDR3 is TGTGCCATCAGTGGCCAGGGAACGATCTCCTACGAGCAGTACTTC.

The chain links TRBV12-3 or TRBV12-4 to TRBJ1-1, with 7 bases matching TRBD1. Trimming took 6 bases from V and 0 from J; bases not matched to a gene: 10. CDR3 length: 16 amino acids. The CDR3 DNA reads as TGTGCCAGCAGCCCCTCCCCACAGGGGTTGAACACTGAAGCTTTCTTT. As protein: CASSPSPQGLNTEAFF.

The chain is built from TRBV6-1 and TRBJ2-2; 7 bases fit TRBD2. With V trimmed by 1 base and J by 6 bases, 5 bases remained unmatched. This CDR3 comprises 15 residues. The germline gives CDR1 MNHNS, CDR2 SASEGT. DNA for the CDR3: TGTGCCAGCAGTGAAGGGGAGAGCGGGGCCGGGGAGCTGTTTTTT. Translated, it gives CASSEGESGAGELFF.

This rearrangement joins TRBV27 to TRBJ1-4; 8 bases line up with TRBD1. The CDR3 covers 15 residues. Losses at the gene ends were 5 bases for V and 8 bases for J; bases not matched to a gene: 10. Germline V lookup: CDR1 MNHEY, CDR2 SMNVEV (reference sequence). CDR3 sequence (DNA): TGTGCCAGCAGTCCATCAGGGGGCCAGCGGGAAAAACTGTTTTTT. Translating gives CASSPSGGQREKLFF.

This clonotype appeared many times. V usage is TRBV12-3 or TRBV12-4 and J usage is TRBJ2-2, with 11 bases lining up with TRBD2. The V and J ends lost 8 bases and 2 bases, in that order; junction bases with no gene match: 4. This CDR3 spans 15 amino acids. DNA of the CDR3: TGTGCCAGCTCGGGGACTAGCGGAAACACCGGGGAGCTGTTTTTT. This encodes CASSGTSGNTGELFF.

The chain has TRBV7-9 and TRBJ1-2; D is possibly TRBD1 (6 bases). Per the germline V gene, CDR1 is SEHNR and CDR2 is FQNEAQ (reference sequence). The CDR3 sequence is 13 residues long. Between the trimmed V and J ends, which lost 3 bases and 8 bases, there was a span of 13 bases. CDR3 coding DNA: TGTGCCAGCAGCTTGGAGGGGGGCGAGGGCTACACCTTC. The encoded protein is CASSLEGGEGYTF. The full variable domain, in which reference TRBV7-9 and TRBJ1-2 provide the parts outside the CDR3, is DTGVSQNPRHKITKRGQNVTFRCDPISEHNRLYWYRQTLGQGPEFLTYFQNEAQLEKSRLLSDRFSAERPKGSFSTLEIQRTEQGDSAMYLCASSLEGGEGYTFGSGTRLTVV.

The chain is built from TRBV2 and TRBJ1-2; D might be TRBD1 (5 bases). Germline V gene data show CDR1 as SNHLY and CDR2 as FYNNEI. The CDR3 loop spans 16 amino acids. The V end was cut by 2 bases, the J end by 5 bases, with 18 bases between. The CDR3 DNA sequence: TGTGCCAGCAGTGAAAGAGGTACAGGTCAGGGATATGGCTACACCTTC. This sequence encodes CASSERGTGQGYGYTF.

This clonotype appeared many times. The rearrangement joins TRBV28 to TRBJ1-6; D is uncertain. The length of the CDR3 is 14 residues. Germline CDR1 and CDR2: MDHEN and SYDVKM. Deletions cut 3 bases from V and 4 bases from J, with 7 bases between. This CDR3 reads CASSFLKYNSPLHF. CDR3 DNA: TGTGCCAGCAGTTTTCTGAAATATAATTCACCCCTCCACTTT.

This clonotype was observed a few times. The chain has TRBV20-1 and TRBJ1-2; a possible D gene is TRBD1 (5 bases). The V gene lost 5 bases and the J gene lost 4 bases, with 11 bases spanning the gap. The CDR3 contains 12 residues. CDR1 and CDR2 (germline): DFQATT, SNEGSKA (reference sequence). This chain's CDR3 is CSAPGGGYGYTF. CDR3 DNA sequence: TGCAGTGCTCCGGGGGGGGGCTATGGCTACACCTTC.

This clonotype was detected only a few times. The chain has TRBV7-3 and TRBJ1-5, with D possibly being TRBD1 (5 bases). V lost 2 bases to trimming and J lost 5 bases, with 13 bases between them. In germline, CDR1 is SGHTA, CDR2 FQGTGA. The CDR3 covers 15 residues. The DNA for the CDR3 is TGTGCCAGCAGCTTAGTGGGGGGGACGGATCAGCCCCAGCATTTT. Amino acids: CASSLVGGTDQPQHF.

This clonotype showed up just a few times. The CDR3 is CASRRTFGSEAFF. DNA for the CDR3: TGTGCCAGCAGGAGAACGTTCGGTTCTGAAGCTTTCTTT. The V and J genes are TRBV2 and TRBJ1-1; no clear D gene. The germline V and J ends were trimmed by 6 bases and 6 bases, with 14 bases remaining between them. The germline V gene encodes CDR1 SNHLY and CDR2 FYNNEI. This CDR3 spans 13 amino acids.

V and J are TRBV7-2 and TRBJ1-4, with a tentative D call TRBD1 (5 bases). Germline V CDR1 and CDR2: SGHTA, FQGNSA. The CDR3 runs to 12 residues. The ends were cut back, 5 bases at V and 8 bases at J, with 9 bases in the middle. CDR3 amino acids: CASSRTLEKLFF. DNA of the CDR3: TGTGCCAGCAGCCGGACACTAGAAAAACTGTTTTTT.

This chain's CDR3 is CASSPRLAGAGEQFF. CDR3 sequence (DNA): TGTGCCAGCAGCCCTAGACTAGCGGGAGCGGGTGAGCAGTTCTTC. V is TRBV7-2 and J is TRBJ2-1; 12 nucleotides line up with TRBD2. J lost 9 bases, V lost 5 bases, and 8 bases had no gene match. The CDR3 runs 15 residues. The V gene's germline CDR1 is SGHTA and CDR2 FQGNSA.

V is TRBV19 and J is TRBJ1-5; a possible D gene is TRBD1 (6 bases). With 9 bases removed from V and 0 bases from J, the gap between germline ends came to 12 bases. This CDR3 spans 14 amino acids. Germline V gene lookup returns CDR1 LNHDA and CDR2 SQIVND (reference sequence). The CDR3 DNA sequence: TGTGCCAGCCAAGGACAGACTAGCAATCAGCCCCAGCATTTT. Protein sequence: CASQGQTSNQPQHF.

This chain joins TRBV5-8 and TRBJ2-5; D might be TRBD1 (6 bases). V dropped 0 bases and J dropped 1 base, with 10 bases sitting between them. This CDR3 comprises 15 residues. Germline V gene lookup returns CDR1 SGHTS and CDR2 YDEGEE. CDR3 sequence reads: CASSLGNRVQETQYF. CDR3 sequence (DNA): TGTGCCAGCAGCTTGGGGAACAGGGTCCAAGAGACCCAGTACTTC.

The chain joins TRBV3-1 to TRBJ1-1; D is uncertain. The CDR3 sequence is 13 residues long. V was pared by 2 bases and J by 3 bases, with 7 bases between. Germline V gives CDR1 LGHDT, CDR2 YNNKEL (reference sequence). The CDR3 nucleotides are TGTGCCAGCAGCCAACTCGGAGACACTGAAGCTTTCTTT. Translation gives CASSQLGDTEAFF.

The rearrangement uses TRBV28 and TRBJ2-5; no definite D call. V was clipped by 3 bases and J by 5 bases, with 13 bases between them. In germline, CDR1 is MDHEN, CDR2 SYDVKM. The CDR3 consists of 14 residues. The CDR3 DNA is TGTGCCAGCAGTTTCGTAGGGTCTGGGGAGACCCAGTACTTC. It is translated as CASSFVGSGETQYF.

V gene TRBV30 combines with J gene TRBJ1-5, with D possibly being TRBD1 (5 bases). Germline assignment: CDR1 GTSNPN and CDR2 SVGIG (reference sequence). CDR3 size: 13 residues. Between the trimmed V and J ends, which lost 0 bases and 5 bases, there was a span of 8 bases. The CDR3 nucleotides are TGTGCCTGGAGTGTACTAGGGGATCAGCCCCAGCATTTT. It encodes CAWSVLGDQPQHF.

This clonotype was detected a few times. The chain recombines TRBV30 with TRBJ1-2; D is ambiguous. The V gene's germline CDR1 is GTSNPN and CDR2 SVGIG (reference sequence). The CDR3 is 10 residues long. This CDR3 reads CALDGYGYTF. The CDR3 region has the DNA TGTGCATTGGACGGCTATGGCTACACCTTC.

The CDR3 DNA reads TGTGCCAGCAGCAAACCGGGACAGGGGAACTATGGCTACACCTTC. This codes for CASSKPGQGNYGYTF. This chain connects TRBV3-1 to TRBJ1-2; 10 bases line up with TRBD1. The CDR3 is 15 residues long. Trimming at V came to 5 bases and at J to 2 bases, leaving 5 bases not matched to a gene. CDR1 is LGHDT, CDR2 YNNKEL, per germline (reference sequence). Combining the CDR3 with reference TRBV3-1 and TRBJ1-2 gives the whole variable domain DTAVSQTPKYLVTQMGNDKSIKCEQNLGHDTMYWYKQDSKKFLKIMFSYNNKELIINETVPNRFSPKSPDKAHLNLHINSLELGDSAVYFCASSKPGQGNYGYTFGSGTRLTVV.

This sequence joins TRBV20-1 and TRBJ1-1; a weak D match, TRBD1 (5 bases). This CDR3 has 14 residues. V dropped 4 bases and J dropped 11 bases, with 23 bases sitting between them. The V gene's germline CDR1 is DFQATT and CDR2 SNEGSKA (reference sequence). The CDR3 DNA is TGCAGTGCTATTTCGGCCGCGGGGACCAGGGAGGCTTTCTTT. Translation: CSAISAAGTREAFF.

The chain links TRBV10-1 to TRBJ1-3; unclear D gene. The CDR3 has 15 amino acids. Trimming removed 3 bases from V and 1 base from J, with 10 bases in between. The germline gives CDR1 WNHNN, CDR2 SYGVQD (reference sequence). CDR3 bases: TGCGCCAGCAGTGACCCGGCCGTGTCTGGAAACACCATATATTTT. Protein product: CASSDPAVSGNTIYF.

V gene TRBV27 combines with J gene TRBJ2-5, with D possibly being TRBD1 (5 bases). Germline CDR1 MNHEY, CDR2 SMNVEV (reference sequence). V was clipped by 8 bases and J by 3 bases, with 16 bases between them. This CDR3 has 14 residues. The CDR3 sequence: CASGQDTLKETQYF. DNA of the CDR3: TGTGCCAGCGGCCAGGACACCCTAAAAGAGACCCAGTACTTC.

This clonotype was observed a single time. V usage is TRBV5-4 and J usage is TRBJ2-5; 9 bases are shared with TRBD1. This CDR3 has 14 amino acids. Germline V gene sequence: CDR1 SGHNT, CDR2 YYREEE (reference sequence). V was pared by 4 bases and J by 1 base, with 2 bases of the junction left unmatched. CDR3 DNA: TGTGCCAGCAGCCGGGACAGGGCCCAAGAGACCCAGTACTTC. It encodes CASSRDRAQETQYF.

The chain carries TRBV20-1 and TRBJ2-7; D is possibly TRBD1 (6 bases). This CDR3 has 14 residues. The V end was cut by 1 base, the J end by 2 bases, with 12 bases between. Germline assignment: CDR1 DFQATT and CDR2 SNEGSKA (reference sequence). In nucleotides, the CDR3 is TGCAGTGCTAGAGCCGGGACACCGACCTACGAGCAGTACTTC. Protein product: CSARAGTPTYEQYF.

The CDR3 region is CSARDQRKDTDTQYF. DNA for the CDR3: TGCAGTGCTAGAGACCAAAGAAAGGACACAGATACGCAGTATTTT. The chain links TRBV20-1 to TRBJ2-3; D remains unclear. Trimming removed 0 bases from V and 2 bases from J, with 12 bases in between. Germline CDR1 is DFQATT and CDR2 is SNEGSKA (reference sequence). The CDR3 contains 15 residues.

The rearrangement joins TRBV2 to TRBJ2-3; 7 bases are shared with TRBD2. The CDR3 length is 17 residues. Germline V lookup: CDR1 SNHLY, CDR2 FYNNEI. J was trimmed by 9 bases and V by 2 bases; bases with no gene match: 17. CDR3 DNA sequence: TGTGCCAGCAGTGAATCCGCAGGACTAGTGGGGGAGGGGACGCAGTATTTT. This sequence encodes CASSESAGLVGEGTQYF.